The rows below give T cell receptor beta chains drawn from one sample of a study of radiation and T cells in renal cell carcinoma. The protocol was immunoSEQ multiplex PCR, while the TCRdb copy is restricted to in-frame clones and leaves out a portion. Among about 83,000 clones listed, approximately 87% were seen once. Specimen: blood, collected from a patient whose treatment included radiotherapy and nephrectomy. The source is an older woman with renal cell carcinoma. The conserved cysteine and the conserved F or W are not part of the CDR3 here.

>11|TRBJ1-1|TRBV5-1
ASSLLENTEAF
>14|TRBJ1-1|TRBV5-1
ASSLAGRQISTEAF
>14|TRBJ2-5|TRBV28
ASSSGGGRAVETQY
>13|TRBJ1-2|TRBV27
AAAPLRASDYGYT
>12|TRBJ1-1|TRBV19
ASSIGGVRTEAF
>11|TRBJ1-1|TRBV6-6
ASRNGPDTEAF
>12|.|TRBV10-3
AISDRDRPYEQY
>11|TRBJ1-2|TRBV2
ASSYTEPGGYT
>13|TRBJ2-2|TRBV5-5
ASREGLLNTGELF
>11|TRBJ1-1|TRBV6-1
ASRKEGGTEAF
>11|TRBJ2-4|TRBV2
ANWNVAKNIQY
>11|TRBJ1-2|TRBV28
ASSLSDNYGYT
>13|TRBJ1-6|TRBV9
ASSAGPPENSPLH
>14|TRBJ2-7|TRBV29-1
SVLGGKTGSSYEQY
>12|TRBJ1-6|TRBV27
ASSFLRNNSPLH
>13|.|TRBV5-1
ASSLTESDTYEQY
>12|TRBJ2-7|TRBV30
AWRTLAGLGEQY
>12|TRBJ1-1|TRBV7-2
ASSFQTGYTEAF
>13|TRBJ1-1|TRBV6-5
ASRNQWALNTEAF
>12|TRBJ1-4|TRBV2
ASRSGSSNEKLF
>10|TRBJ1-2|TRBV6-1
ASSERTYGYT
>12|TRBJ1-1|TRBV9
ASSAIGGDTEAF
>11|TRBJ2-7|TRBV19
ASSPGRSRGTY
>11|TRBJ2-4|TRBV4-1
ASSLGQQNIQY
>11|TRBJ2-7|TRBV2
ASDRGAWYEQY
>14|TRBJ2-5|TRBV2
ASSGMTSGSQETQY
>11|TRBJ1-2|TRBV6-5
ASSYGRRYGYT
>11|TRBJ1-5|TRBV6-5
ASTPTGRQPQH
>13|TRBJ1-5|TRBV19
ASSRGDRVDQPQH
>13|TRBJ2-1|TRBV7-9
ASSGEGGGENEQF
>14|TRBJ2-1|TRBV7-9
ASSPFVGQGYNEQF
>12|TRBJ1-2|TRBV9
ASSVGAGGYGYT
>10|TRBJ1-1|TRBV4-1
ASSQGGREAF
>13|TRBJ2-7|TRBV19
ASRPQGTGAYEQY
>13|TRBJ2-3|TRBV7-9
ASSGRAAPGDTQY
>13|TRBJ1-4|TRBV15
ATSGPDRINEKLF
>11|TRBJ2-3|TRBV6-1
ASRGGSTDTQY
>13|TRBJ2-2|TRBV10-2
ATLPGLIYTGELF
>12|TRBJ2-2|TRBV11-3
ASSSTGSTGELF
>11|TRBJ2-3|TRBV4-1
ASSHPGGDTQY
>13|TRBJ1-2|TRBV6-5
ASSYQQGVNYGYT
>13|TRBJ2-5|TRBV5-1
ASSLTSGEAETQY
>12|TRBJ1-1|TRBV7-3
ASSLNGQGLEAF
>16|TRBJ1-5|TRBV5-6
ASSLFFGGHTPIKPQH
>14|TRBJ2-1|TRBV7-6
ASSSDGFGLYNEQF